These 5 T cell receptor beta chains were all obtained from the same sample, sequenced in a study of cytomegalovirus exposure and HLA in healthy donors. The PCR made use of 60 Vbeta and 13 Jbeta primers. Here immunoSEQ multiplex PCR was the method, and the copy in TCRdb shows in-frame clones only, minus some. This table has 85,000 to 100,000 clones, about 80% appearing once. Sequencing was done on a sample of PBMCs. The receptors were gathered from a woman between 55 and 75 years old in good health and CMV-seronegative.

This clone has just one count. The rearrangement joins TRBV9 to TRBJ2-5; tentatively, D is TRBD1 (6 bases). Germline loops: CDR1 SGDLS, CDR2 YYNGEE. The CDR3 is 14 residues long. The ends were cut back, 3 bases at V and 5 bases at J, with 14 bases in the middle. The CDR3 loop is CASSGQVPSETQYF. The DNA for the CDR3 is TGTGCCAGCAGCGGACAGGTCCCTTCGGAGACCCAGTACTTC.

This chain links TRBV27 with TRBJ1-2; tentatively, D is TRBD1 (5 bases). V shed 5 bases and J shed 2 bases, with 12 bases lying between them. Germline-derived CDR1 and CDR2 are MNHEY and SMNVEV (reference sequence). This CDR3 has 14 residues. CDR3 DNA sequence: TGTGCCAGCAGTACTCGGGCAGGGAACTATGGCTACACCTTC. It translates to CASSTRAGNYGYTF.

The gene calls are TRBV6-1 and TRBJ2-7; TRBD1 is a possible D gene (6 bases). Germline V gene lookup returns CDR1 MNHNS and CDR2 SASEGT. The CDR3 spans 13 residues. V dropped 4 bases and J dropped 3 bases, with 10 bases sitting between them. Here the CDR3 reads CASSVRQDYEQYF. DNA of the CDR3: TGTGCCAGCAGTGTTCGACAGGACTACGAGCAGTACTTC.

This clone was found once. The chain is built from TRBV25-1 and TRBJ2-3; tentative D call: TRBD1 (5 bases). V gave up 5 bases and J gave up 2 bases, with 14 bases separating them. Germline CDR1 is MGHDK and CDR2 is SYGVNS. The CDR3 loop spans 15 amino acids. In nucleotides, the CDR3 is TGTGCCAGCAGTCCCCCTGAGGACAACACAGATACGCAGTATTTT. Protein sequence: CASSPPEDNTDTQYF.

This chain links TRBV7-9 with TRBJ2-7; TRBD2 matches 10 bases. The germline CDR1 and CDR2 sequences are SEHNR and FQNEAQ (reference sequence). The CDR3 covers 15 residues. The junction had 9 bases not matched to a gene; V was cut back by 5 bases and J by 5 bases. CDR3 residues: CASSLGWLAGDEQYF. CDR3 bases: TGTGCCAGCAGCCTAGGGTGGCTAGCGGGGGACGAGCAGTACTTC.